The 21 T cell receptor beta chains below were found in one sample sequenced in a study of T-cell reconstitution after alpha-beta-depleted transplantation in children. A library of TCRbeta sequences, prepared with unique molecular identifiers, was generated. TCRdb analysed the PCR reads with MiXCR anew, one entry per CDR3 protein. This table has about 580,000 distinct CDR3 sequences, under 30% appearing once. This material consisted of PBMCs, mostly from graft donor cells, taken 360 days after TCRalphabeta/CD19-depleted stem cell transplant. These receptors came from a boy under two years old who had a stem cell transplant for acute myeloid leukemia, so the T cells may come from the graft donor.

CDR3 sequence (DNA): TGTGCCTGGAGTCTCGACGGGGGCCCCTACGAGCAGTACTTC. Protein product: CAWSLDGGPYEQYF. The rearrangement uses TRBV30 and TRBJ2-7; tentatively, D is TRBD1 or TRBD2 (6 bases each). V was trimmed by 2 bases and J by 2 bases, leaving 13 bases between them. Germline V CDR1 and CDR2: GTSNPN, SVGIG (reference sequence). This CDR3 has 14 residues.

The chain is built from TRBV11-2 and TRBJ2-7, with D perhaps TRBD1 or TRBD2 (5 bases each). With 3 bases removed from V and 7 bases from J, the gap between germline ends came to 13 bases. CDR1 and CDR2 from the germline V gene are SGHAT and FQNNGV. This CDR3 is built from 13 residues. CDR3 protein: CASSLGRVGEQYV. The DNA of the CDR3 is TGTGCCAGCAGCTTGGGACGTGTGGGGGAGCAGTACGTC.

This clonotype came up many times. J is TRBJ2-6 and V is TRBV5-1; D is uncertain. Germline assignment: CDR1 SGHRS and CDR2 YFSETQ. V was clipped by 2 bases and J by 0 bases, with 15 bases between them. This CDR3 comprises 18 residues. DNA of the CDR3: TGCGCCAGCAGCTTAACCGGGTCGAAAACCTCTGGGGCCAACGTCCTGACTTTC. This gives the protein CASSLTGSKTSGANVLTF.

This clonotype was counted between two and nine times. This chain joins TRBV7-2 and TRBJ2-1; D remains unclear. Per the germline V gene, CDR1 is SGHTA and CDR2 is FQGNSA. This CDR3 is built from 15 residues. V was trimmed by 8 bases and J by 0 bases, leaving 14 bases between them. CDR3 sequence: CASSAVRLSYNEQFF. The CDR3 DNA follows: TGTGCCAGCTCCGCGGTACGGCTCTCCTACAATGAGCAGTTCTTC.

V gene TRBV7-9 combines with J gene TRBJ1-1, with D maybe TRBD1 (6 bases). There are 15 residues in the CDR3. V was clipped by 7 bases and J by 3 bases, with 18 bases between them. Per the germline V gene, CDR1 is SEHNR and CDR2 is FQNEAQ (reference sequence). This chain's CDR3 is CASTLNRDPYTEAFF. For the CDR3, the DNA is TGTGCCAGCACGTTAAACAGGGATCCGTACACTGAAGCTTTCTTT. Together with reference TRBV7-9 and TRBJ1-1, the CDR3 gives the full variable domain: DTGVSQNPRHKITKRGQNVTFRCDPISEHNRLYWYRQTLGQGPEFLTYFQNEAQLEKSRLLSDRFSAERPKGSFSTLEIQRTEQGDSAMYLCASTLNRDPYTEAFFGQGTRLTVV.

This clonotype was counted ten times or more. The chain combines TRBV12-3 or TRBV12-4 with TRBJ2-3; no clear D gene. The CDR3 sequence is 18 residues long. V dropped 6 bases and J dropped 1 base, with 23 bases sitting between them. The CDR3 DNA is TGTGCCAGCAGCCCGCCCCCTCTGTGGGTTGCAGGCACAGATACGCAGTATTTT. It yields the protein CASSPPPLWVAGTDTQYF.

The table lists this clonotype with many counts. CDR3: CASSIQGYEQYV. CDR3 in DNA: TGTGCCAGCAGCATACAGGGGTACGAGCAGTACGTC. The chain links TRBV11-2 to TRBJ2-7, with TRBD1 identical over 7 bases. After removal of 5 bases from V and 4 bases from J, the junction contained 2 bases not matched to a gene. This CDR3 contains 12 residues. Germline CDR1 and CDR2: SGHAT and FQNNGV.

In this sample, this clonotype turned up many times. CDR3: CASRWTSYNEQFF. CDR3 in DNA: TGCGCCAGCCGGTGGACTTCATACAATGAGCAGTTCTTC. The chain recombines TRBV5-1 with TRBJ2-1; weak D call: TRBD2 (5 bases). Germline V gene lookup returns CDR1 SGHRS and CDR2 YFSETQ. The CDR3 has 13 amino acids. Between the trimmed V and J ends, which lost 7 bases and 4 bases, there was a span of 12 bases.

The chain has TRBV12-3 or TRBV12-4 and TRBJ2-7; maybe TRBD1 (6 bases). V lost 1 base and J 6 bases, leaving 10 bases between the germline ends. This CDR3 is built from 13 residues. CDR3 region: CASSLGSRGEQYF. The DNA of the CDR3 is TGTGCCAGCAGTTTAGGTTCCAGGGGCGAGCAGTACTTC.

This chain connects TRBV11-2 to TRBJ1-2; D gene ambiguous. This CDR3 comprises 11 residues. The ends were cut back, 5 bases at V and 7 bases at J, with 8 bases in the middle. CDR1 and CDR2 (germline): SGHAT, FQNNGV. The CDR3 reads CASSRGVGYTF. CDR3 bases: TGTGCCAGCAGCCGGGGAGTTGGCTACACCTTC.

At least ten counts were recorded for this clonotype. V and J are TRBV12-3 or TRBV12-4 and TRBJ2-1; D is possibly TRBD1 or TRBD2 (6 bases each). V lost 7 bases and J lost 8, with 15 bases in between. The CDR3 loop spans 13 amino acids. The CDR3 region is CASTLGGTDEQFF. The DNA of the CDR3 is TGTGCCAGCACCCTAGGGGGGACCGATGAGCAGTTCTTC.

This clonotype was found once. A much larger clone lies a single base off, so this may be a read error. This chain connects TRBV28 to TRBJ1-5; D is unresolved. V was clipped by 4 bases and J by 5 bases, with 6 bases between them. Germline-derived CDR1 and CDR2 are MDHEN and SYDVKM. This CDR3 comprises 12 residues. The CDR3 here is CASSWGDQPQHF. DNA for the CDR3: TGTGCCAGCAGTTGGGGAGATCAGCCCCAGCATTTT.

The V call is TRBV28, the J call TRBJ2-1, with 9 bases lining up with TRBD2. With 3 bases clipped from V and 3 bases from J, the junction kept 6 bases outside the gene matches. The CDR3 has 16 residues. Germline V gene sequence: CDR1 MDHEN, CDR2 SYDVKM. CDR3 DNA: TGTGCCAGCAGTTTTTCAGCGGGGGGTTACTACAATGAGCAGTTCTTC. Translating it yields CASSFSAGGYYNEQFF.

The chain uses TRBV6-5 and TRBJ1-3, with no clear D. With 0 bases removed from V and 0 bases from J, the gap between germline ends came to 9 bases. The CDR3 has 16 residues. The germline V gene encodes CDR1 MNHEY and CDR2 SVGAGI. CDR3 amino acids: CASSYSGVPSGNTIYF. The CDR3 region has the DNA TGTGCCAGCAGTTACTCAGGAGTGCCCTCTGGAAACACCATATATTTT.

The genes are TRBV28 and TRBJ2-1, with 8 bases matching TRBD1. This CDR3 has 15 residues. With V trimmed by 5 bases and J by 4 bases, 7 bases remained unmatched. Per germline, CDR1 MDHEN and CDR2 SYDVKM. The CDR3 sequence is CASSHRTGRYNEQFF. The CDR3, as DNA: TGTGCCAGCAGTCACAGGACAGGGAGATACAATGAGCAGTTCTTC.

V and J are TRBV10-2 and TRBJ2-2, with D unresolved. Germline assignment: CDR1 WSHSY and CDR2 SAAADI. This CDR3 has 13 amino acids. V shed 3 bases and J shed 5 bases, with 7 bases lying between them. The CDR3 DNA sequence: TGCGCCAGCAGTGACTTGGGGACCGGGGAGCTGTTTTTT. This codes for CASSDLGTGELFF.

This clonotype has ten or more counts. The chain has TRBV6-5 and TRBJ1-4; D gene uncertain. Germline CDR1 is MNHEY and CDR2 is SVGAGI. Trimming removed 1 base from V and 5 bases from J, with 8 bases in between. This CDR3 is built from 14 residues. The CDR3 spells CASSYLGGNEKLFF. The CDR3 DNA follows: TGTGCCAGCAGTTACTTAGGTGGGAATGAAAAACTGTTTTTT.

The rearrangement uses TRBV7-2 and TRBJ2-5; TRBD1 matches 7 bases. With V trimmed by 7 bases and J by 4 bases, 9 bases remained unmatched. In germline, CDR1 is SGHTA, CDR2 FQGNSA. This CDR3 has 14 residues. This CDR3 reads CASTPRQGAETQYF. In DNA form, the CDR3 reads TGTGCCAGCACCCCGAGACAGGGAGCAGAGACCCAGTACTTC.

Points on this clonotype: A much bigger clone sits one base away, suggesting this may be a read error. V usage is TRBV2 and J usage is TRBJ2-3; D unclear. V shed 8 bases and J shed 2 bases, with 11 bases lying between them. The CDR3 covers 13 residues. From germline, CDR1 is SNHLY and CDR2 FYNNEI. CDR3 in amino acids: CASLARTTDTQYF. The CDR3 DNA is TGTGCCAGCCTGGCGAGGACCACAGATACGCAGTATTTT.

Written as DNA, the CDR3 is TGTGCCACCAGTGAGCCCCGTCGGGGGACAGATACGCAGTATTTT. It translates to CATSEPRRGTDTQYF. This chain links TRBV24-1 with TRBJ2-3; a possible D gene is TRBD2 (6 bases). V lost 4 bases to trimming and J lost 3 bases, with 13 bases between them. From germline, CDR1 is KGHDR and CDR2 SFDVKD. This CDR3 is 15 amino acids long.

V gene TRBV20-1 combines with J gene TRBJ2-1, with 12 bases lining up with TRBD2. The CDR3 is 15 residues long. CDR1 DFQATT and CDR2 SNEGSKA come from the germline V gene (reference sequence). V trimming: 4 bases; J trimming: 9 bases; junction bases outside the gene matches: 10. The CDR3 loop reads CSANRLAGDFGEQFF. The CDR3 DNA reads TGCAGTGCTAACAGACTAGCGGGGGACTTTGGTGAGCAGTTCTTC.